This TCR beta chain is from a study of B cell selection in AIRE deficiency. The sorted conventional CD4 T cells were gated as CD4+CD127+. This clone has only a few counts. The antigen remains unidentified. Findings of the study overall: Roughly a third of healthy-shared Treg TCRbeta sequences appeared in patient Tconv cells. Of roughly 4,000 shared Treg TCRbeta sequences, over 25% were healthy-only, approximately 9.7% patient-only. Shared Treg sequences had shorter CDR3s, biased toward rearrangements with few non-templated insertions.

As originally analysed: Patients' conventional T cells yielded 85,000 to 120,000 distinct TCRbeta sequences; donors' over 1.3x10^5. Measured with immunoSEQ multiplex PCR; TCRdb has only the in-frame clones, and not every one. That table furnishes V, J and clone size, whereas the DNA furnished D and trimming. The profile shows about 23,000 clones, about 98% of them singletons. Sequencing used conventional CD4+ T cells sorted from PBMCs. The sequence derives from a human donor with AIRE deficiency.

DNA of the CDR3: TGTGCCAGCAGCTTCCCTACGACAGGGTATTACGAGCAGTACTTC. Its translation: CASSFPTTGYYEQYF. This chain uses TRBV7-9 with TRBJ2-7, with 7 nucleotides matching TRBD1. CDR1 is SEHNR, CDR2 FQNEAQ, per germline (reference sequence). The CDR3 extends over 15 amino acids. The J segment lost 4 bases and the V segment lost 3 bases, leaving 9 bases of the junction unmatched.